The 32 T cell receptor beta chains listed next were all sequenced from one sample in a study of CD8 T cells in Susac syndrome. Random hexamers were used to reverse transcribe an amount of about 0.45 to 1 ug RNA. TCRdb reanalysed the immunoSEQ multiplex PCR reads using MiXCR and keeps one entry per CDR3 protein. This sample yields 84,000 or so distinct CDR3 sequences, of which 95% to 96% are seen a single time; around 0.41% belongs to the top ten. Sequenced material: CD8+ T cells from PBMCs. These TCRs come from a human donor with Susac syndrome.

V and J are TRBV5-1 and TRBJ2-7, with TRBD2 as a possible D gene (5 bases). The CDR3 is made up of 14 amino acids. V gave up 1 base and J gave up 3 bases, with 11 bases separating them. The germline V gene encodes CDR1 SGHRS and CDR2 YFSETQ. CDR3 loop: CASSLFGLSYEQYF. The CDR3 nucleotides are TGCGCCAGCAGCTTGTTCGGACTTAGCTACGAGCAGTACTTC.

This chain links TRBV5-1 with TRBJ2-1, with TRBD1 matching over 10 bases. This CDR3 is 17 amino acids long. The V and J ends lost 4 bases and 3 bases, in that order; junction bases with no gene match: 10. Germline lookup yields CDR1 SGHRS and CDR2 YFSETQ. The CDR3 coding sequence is TGCGCCAGCAGCCTCGCAAGGACAGGGGGACTCTACAATGAGCAGTTCTTC. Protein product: CASSLARTGGLYNEQFF.

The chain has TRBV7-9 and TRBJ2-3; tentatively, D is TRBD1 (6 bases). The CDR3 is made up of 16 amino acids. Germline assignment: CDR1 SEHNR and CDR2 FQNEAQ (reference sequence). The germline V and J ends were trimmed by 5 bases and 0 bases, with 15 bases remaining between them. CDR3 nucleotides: TGTGCCAGCAGCCCGCCGGACAGAGGGAGCACAGATACGCAGTATTTT. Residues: CASSPPDRGSTDTQYF.

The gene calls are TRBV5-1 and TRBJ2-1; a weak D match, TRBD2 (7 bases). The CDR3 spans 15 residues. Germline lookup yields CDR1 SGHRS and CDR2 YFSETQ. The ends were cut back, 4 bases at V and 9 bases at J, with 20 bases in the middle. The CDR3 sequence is CASSRLRGGLTEQFF. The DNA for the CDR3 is TGCGCCAGCAGCCGATTAAGGGGGGGCCTAACTGAGCAGTTCTTC.

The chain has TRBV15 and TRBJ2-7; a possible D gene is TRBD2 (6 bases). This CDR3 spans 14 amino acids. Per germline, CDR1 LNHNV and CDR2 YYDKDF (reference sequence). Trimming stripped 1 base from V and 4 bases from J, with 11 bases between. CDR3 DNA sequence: TGTGCCACCAGCAGAGCCCGGGGGAATTACGAGCAGTACTTC. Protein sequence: CATSRARGNYEQYF.

The CDR3 DNA reads as TGTGCCAGCAGCGTGACAGGGGAGAACACCATATATTTT. Encoded protein: CASSVTGENTIYF. This chain connects TRBV9 to TRBJ1-3; TRBD1 matches at 8 bases. Germline values: CDR1 SGDLS, CDR2 YYNGEE. V lost 2 bases, J lost 7 bases, and 2 bases stayed unmatched. The CDR3 has 13 residues.

CDR3 residues: CASSSWGTDTQYF. DNA for the CDR3: TGTGCCAGCAGCAGTTGGGGGACAGATACGCAGTATTTT. The rearrangement joins TRBV9 to TRBJ2-3; the D call may be TRBD1 or TRBD2 (5 bases each). V was shortened by 4 bases and J by 3 bases, with 9 bases between the two germline ends. Germline assignment: CDR1 SGDLS and CDR2 YYNGEE. The CDR3 loop spans 13 amino acids.

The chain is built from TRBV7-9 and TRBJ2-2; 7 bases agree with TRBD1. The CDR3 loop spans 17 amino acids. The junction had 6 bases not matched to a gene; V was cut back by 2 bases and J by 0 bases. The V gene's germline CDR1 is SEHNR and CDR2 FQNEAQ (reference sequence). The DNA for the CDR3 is TGTGCCAGCAGCTTACCGAGGGACAGATCGAACACCGGGGAGCTGTTTTTT. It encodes CASSLPRDRSNTGELFF.

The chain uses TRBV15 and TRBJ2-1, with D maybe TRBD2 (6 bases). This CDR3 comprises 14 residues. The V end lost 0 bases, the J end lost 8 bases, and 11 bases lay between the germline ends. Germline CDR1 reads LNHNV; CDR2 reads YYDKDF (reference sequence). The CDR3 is CATSRERWRDEQFF. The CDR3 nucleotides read TGTGCCACCAGCAGAGAAAGATGGAGGGATGAGCAGTTCTTC.

The chain's CDR3 is CASSLRGRKETQYF. CDR3 nucleotide sequence: TGTGCCAGCAGCTTAAGGGGCAGGAAAGAGACCCAGTACTTC. The genes are TRBV13 and TRBJ2-5; the D gene is possibly TRBD1 (5 bases). V was shortened by 2 bases and J by 3 bases, with 10 bases between the two germline ends. Germline assignment: CDR1 PRHDT and CDR2 FYEKMQ (reference sequence). The CDR3 sequence is 14 residues long. Complete variable domain (other parts from reference TRBV13 and TRBJ2-5): AAGVIQSPRHLIKEKRETATLKCYPIPRHDTVYWYQQGPGQDPQFLISFYEKMQSDKGSIPDRFSAQQFSDYHSELNMSSLELGDSALYFCASSLRGRKETQYFGPGTRLLVL.

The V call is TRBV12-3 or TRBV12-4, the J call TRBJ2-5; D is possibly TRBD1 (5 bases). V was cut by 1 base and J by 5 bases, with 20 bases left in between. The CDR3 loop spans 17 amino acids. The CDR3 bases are TGTGCCAGCAGTTTAGTGAATCAGGGTGTTTGGCGGGAGACCCAGTACTTC. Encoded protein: CASSLVNQGVWRETQYF.

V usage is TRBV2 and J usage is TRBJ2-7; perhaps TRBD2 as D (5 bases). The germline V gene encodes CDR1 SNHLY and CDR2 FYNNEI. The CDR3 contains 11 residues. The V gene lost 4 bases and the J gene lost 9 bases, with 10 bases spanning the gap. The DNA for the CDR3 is TGTGCCAGCAGTGTCGCGGGCGCGCAGTACGTC. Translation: CASSVAGAQYV.

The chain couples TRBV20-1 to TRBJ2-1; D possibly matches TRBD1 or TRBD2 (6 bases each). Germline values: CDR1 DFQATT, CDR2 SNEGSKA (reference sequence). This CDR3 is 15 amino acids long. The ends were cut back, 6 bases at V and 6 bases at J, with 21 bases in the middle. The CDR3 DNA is TGCAGTGCCGCTTCGGGGGCGGGTCTGTTCAATGAGCAGTTCTTC. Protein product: CSAASGAGLFNEQFF.

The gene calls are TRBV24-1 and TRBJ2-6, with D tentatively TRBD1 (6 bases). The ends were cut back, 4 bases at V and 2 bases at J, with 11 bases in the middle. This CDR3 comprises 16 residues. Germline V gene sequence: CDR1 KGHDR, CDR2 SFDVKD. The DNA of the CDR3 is TGTGCCACCAGTGAACAACAGGGACCTGGGGCCAACGTCCTGACTTTC. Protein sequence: CATSEQQGPGANVLTF.

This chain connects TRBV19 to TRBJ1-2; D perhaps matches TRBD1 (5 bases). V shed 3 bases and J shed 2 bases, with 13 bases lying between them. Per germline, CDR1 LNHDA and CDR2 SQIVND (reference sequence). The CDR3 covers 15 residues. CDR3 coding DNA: TGTGCCAGTAGTATTTGGGGACCCGGGAACTATGGCTACACCTTC. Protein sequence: CASSIWGPGNYGYTF.

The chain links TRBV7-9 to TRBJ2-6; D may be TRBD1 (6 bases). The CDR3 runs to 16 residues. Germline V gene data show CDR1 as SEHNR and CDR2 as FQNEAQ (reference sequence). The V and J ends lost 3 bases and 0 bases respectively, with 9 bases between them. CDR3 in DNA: TGTGCCAGCAGCTTTGAGGGGGACTCTGGGGCCAACGTCCTGACTTTC. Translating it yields CASSFEGDSGANVLTF.

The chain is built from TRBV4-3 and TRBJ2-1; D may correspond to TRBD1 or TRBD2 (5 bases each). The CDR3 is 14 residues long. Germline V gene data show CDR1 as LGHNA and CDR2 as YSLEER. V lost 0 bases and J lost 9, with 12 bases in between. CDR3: CASSQDRGSVEQFF. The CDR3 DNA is TGCGCCAGCAGCCAAGATCGGGGCTCGGTTGAGCAGTTCTTC.

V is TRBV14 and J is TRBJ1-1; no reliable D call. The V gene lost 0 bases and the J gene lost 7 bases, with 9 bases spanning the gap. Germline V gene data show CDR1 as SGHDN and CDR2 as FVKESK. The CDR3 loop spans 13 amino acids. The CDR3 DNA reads TGTGCCAGCAGCCAAGAGTCGCATTTTGAAGCTTTCTTT. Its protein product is CASSQESHFEAFF.

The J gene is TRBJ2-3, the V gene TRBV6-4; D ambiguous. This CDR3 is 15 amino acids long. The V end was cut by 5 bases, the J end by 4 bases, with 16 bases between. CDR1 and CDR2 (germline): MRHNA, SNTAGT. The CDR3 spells CASSPPSLVSDTQYF. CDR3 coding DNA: TGTGCCAGCAGTCCGCCATCCCTTGTATCAGATACGCAGTATTTT.

The CDR3 DNA is TGTGCCAGCTCACCGGCTAGGCGGGCTCCCTACAATGAGCAGTTCTTC. Its translation: CASSPARRAPYNEQFF. The chain joins TRBV18 to TRBJ2-1; possibly TRBD2 for D (5 bases). Germline assignment: CDR1 KGHSH and CDR2 LQKENI. V shed 3 bases and J shed 2 bases, with 14 bases lying between them. The length of the CDR3 is 16 residues.

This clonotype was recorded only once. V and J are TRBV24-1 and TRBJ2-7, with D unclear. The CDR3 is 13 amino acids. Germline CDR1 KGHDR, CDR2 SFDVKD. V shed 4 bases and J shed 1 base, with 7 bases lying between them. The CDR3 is CATSEARSYEQYF. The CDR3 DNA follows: TGTGCCACCAGTGAGGCCAGATCCTACGAGCAGTACTTC.

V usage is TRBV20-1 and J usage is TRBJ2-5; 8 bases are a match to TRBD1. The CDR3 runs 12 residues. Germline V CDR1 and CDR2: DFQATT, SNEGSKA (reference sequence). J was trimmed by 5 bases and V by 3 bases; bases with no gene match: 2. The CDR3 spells CSASTGGETQYF. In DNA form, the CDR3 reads TGCAGTGCTAGTACAGGGGGTGAGACCCAGTACTTC.

CDR3 sequence: CSARDRASTDTQYF. CDR3 DNA: TGCAGTGCTAGAGATCGCGCTAGCACAGATACGCAGTATTTT. V usage is TRBV20-1 and J usage is TRBJ2-3; D unresolved. The CDR3 has 14 amino acids. Deletions cut 0 bases from V and 0 bases from J, with 7 bases between. Germline-derived CDR1 and CDR2 are DFQATT and SNEGSKA (reference sequence).

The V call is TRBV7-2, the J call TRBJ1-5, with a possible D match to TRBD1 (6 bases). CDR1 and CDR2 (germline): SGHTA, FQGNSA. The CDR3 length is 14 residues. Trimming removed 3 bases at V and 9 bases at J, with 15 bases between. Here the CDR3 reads CASSFGQGSWPQHF. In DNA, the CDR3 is TGTGCCAGCAGCTTCGGGCAGGGGTCGTGGCCCCAGCATTTT.

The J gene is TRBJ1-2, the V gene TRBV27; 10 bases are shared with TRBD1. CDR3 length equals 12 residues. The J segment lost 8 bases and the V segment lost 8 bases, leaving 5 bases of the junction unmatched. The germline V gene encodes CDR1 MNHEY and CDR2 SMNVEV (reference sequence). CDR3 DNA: TGTGCCAGCCGACAGGGGGCTAAGGGCTACACCTTC. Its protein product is CASRQGAKGYTF.

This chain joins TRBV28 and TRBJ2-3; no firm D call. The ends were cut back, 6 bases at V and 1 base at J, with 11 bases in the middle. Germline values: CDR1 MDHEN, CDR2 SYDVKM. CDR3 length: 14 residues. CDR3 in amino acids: CASSPQDGTDTQYF. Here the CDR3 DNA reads TGTGCCAGCAGCCCCCAGGACGGCACAGATACGCAGTATTTT.

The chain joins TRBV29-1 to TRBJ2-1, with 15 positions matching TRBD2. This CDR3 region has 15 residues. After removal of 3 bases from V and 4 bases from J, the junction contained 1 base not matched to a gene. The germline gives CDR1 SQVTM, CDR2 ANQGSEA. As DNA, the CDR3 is TGCAGCGTTGAGGGGACTAGCGGGGGGTACAATGAGCAGTTCTTC. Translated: CSVEGTSGGYNEQFF.

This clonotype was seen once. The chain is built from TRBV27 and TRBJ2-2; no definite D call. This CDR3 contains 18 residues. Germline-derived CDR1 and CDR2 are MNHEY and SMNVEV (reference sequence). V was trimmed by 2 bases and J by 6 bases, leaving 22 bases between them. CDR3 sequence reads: CASSLHPPHSPRPGELFF. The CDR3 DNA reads TGTGCCAGCAGTTTACACCCCCCGCACAGCCCCCGGCCCGGGGAGCTGTTTTTT.

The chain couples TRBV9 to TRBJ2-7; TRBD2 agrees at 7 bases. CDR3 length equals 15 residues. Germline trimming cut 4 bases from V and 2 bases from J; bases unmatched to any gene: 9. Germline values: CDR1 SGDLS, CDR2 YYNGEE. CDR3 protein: CASSPAGEGPYEQYF. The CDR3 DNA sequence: TGTGCCAGCAGCCCCGCCGGGGAGGGGCCCTACGAGCAGTACTTC.

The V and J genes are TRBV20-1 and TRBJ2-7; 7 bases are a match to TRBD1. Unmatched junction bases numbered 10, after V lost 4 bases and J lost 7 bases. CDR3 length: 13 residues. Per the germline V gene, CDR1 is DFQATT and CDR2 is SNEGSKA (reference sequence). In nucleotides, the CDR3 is TGCAGTGCTACCGGACAGGCCATCGATGAGCAGTACTTC. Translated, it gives CSATGQAIDEQYF.

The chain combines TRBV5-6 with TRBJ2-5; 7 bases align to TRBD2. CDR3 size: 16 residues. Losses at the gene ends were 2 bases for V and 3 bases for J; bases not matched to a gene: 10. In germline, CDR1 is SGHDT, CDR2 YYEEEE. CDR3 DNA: TGTGCCAGCAGCTTTCTGGACACGGCGGGGGAAGAGACCCAGTACTTC. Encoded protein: CASSFLDTAGEETQYF.

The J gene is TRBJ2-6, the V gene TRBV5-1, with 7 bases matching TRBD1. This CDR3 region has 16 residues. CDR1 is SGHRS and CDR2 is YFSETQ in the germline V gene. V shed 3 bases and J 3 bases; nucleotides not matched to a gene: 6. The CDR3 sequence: CASSSRQGGGANVLTF. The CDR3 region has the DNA TGCGCCAGCAGCTCCCGACAGGGTGGTGGGGCCAACGTCCTGACTTTC.